One sample yielded the 28 T cell receptor beta chains listed below, sequenced in a study of T cells in localized non-small cell lung cancer. Only in-frame clones appear in the TCRdb table, and some are missing; sequencing was by immunoSEQ multiplex PCR. The sample shows some 25,000 clones, approximately 86% of them seen only once. The material was peripheral blood, obtained before any cancer treatment. These receptors were taken from a male donor aged 60 or over with stage II squamous cell lung carcinoma.

The chain recombines TRBV19 with TRBJ2-5; D call uncertain. CDR1 and CDR2 (germline): LNHDA, SQIVND (reference sequence). V was clipped by 3 bases and J by 4 bases, with 6 bases between them. This CDR3 contains 12 residues. The CDR3 protein is CASSISRETQYF. The CDR3 DNA sequence: TGTGCCAGTAGTATCTCACGAGAGACCCAGTACTTC.

This chain links TRBV7-2 with TRBJ2-5; perhaps TRBD1 as D (6 bases). The ends were cut back, 1 base at V and 2 bases at J, with 11 bases in the middle. CDR1 is SGHTA and CDR2 is FQGNSA in the germline V gene. This CDR3 is 15 amino acids long. CDR3 sequence: CASSLGGLQQETQYF. DNA of the CDR3: TGTGCCAGCAGCTTAGGGGGGCTACAACAAGAGACCCAGTACTTC.

This clone has just a few counts. The chain links TRBV28 to TRBJ2-1; 13 bases match TRBD2. The CDR3 has 17 residues. With V trimmed by 6 bases and J by 5 bases, 10 bases remained unmatched. CDR1 and CDR2 from the germline V gene are MDHEN and SYDVKM. In nucleotides, the CDR3 is TGTGCCAGCAGGCGAGGGGCGGGACTAGCGGGAAACAATGAGCAGTTCTTC. Translation gives CASRRGAGLAGNNEQFF.

The chain recombines TRBV7-9 with TRBJ1-1; D not resolved. This CDR3 contains 14 residues. Germline V gene data show CDR1 as SEHNR and CDR2 as FQNEAQ (reference sequence). V was trimmed by 2 bases and J by 1 base, leaving 8 bases between them. CDR3 coding DNA: TGTGCCAGCAGCTTAACCGGCAAGAACACTGAAGCTTTCTTT. Translating gives CASSLTGKNTEAFF.

In its sample, this clone was seen a few times. The chain employs TRBV11-3 and TRBJ2-2, with D uncertain. The germline V gene has CDR1 SGHNT and CDR2 YENEEA. Trimming took off 2 bases at V and 1 base at J, with 8 bases between the two ends. This CDR3 is 15 amino acids long. DNA of the CDR3: TGTGCCAGCAGCTTAAGCGTCAGGAACACCGGGGAGCTGTTTTTT. Amino acids: CASSLSVRNTGELFF. Full variable domain (rest looked up from reference TRBV11-3 and TRBJ2-2): EAGVVQSPRYKIIEKKQPVAFWCNPISGHNTLYWYLQNLGQGPELLIRYENEEAVDDSQLPKDRFSAERLKGVDSTLKIQPAELGDSAVYLCASSLSVRNTGELFFGEGSRLTVL.

V is TRBV18 and J is TRBJ2-5, with 9 bases that match TRBD2. The CDR3 runs to 16 residues. V trimming: 1 base; J trimming: 4 bases; junction bases outside the gene matches: 7. CDR1 and CDR2 (germline): KGHSH, LQKENI. DNA for the CDR3: TGTGCCAGCTCACCACTCGGACTAGCGAGCACAGAGACCCAGTACTTC. This encodes CASSPLGLASTETQYF.

The rearrangement joins TRBV25-1 to TRBJ2-2, with D uncertain. V lost 3 bases and J 3 bases, leaving 14 bases between the germline ends. CDR1 is MGHDK and CDR2 is SYGVNS in the germline V gene. The CDR3 is 16 residues long. The CDR3 loop reads CASSDDKNFDTGELFF. The CDR3 region has the DNA TGTGCCAGCAGTGATGATAAGAACTTTGACACCGGGGAGCTGTTTTTT.

This clone has only one observation. This sample also contains other DNA sequences that code for the same CDR3. The chain combines TRBV5-1 with TRBJ2-2; the match to TRBD2 covers 7 bases. Germline V gene lookup returns CDR1 SGHRS and CDR2 YFSETQ. This CDR3 spans 16 amino acids. After removal of 4 bases from V and 3 bases from J, the junction contained 9 bases not matched to a gene. The CDR3 loop is CASSASTRGDTGELFF. The CDR3 nucleotides are TGCGCCAGCAGCGCTTCAACCCGGGGGGACACCGGGGAGCTGTTTTTT.

J is TRBJ2-1 and V is TRBV27; D remains ambiguous. The CDR3 runs 14 residues. Germline V lookup: CDR1 MNHEY, CDR2 SMNVEV (reference sequence). V gave up 4 bases and J gave up 0 bases, with 7 bases separating them. The CDR3 DNA sequence: TGTGCCAGCAGTTCCCCGAGCTCCTACAATGAGCAGTTCTTC. This sequence encodes CASSSPSSYNEQFF.

This clone was seen once. The chain links TRBV2 to TRBJ1-3; D remains unclear. The CDR3 has 14 residues. Germline CDR1 and CDR2: SNHLY and FYNNEI. The ends were cut back, 6 bases at V and 0 bases at J, with 9 bases in the middle. The CDR3 coding sequence is TGTGCCAGCAGGCGGGAACCCTCTGGAAACACCATATATTTT. Translation gives CASRREPSGNTIYF.

This clone appeared once. This chain connects TRBV19 to TRBJ2-7, with 9 bases lining up with TRBD2. This CDR3 spans 15 amino acids. V lost 5 bases, J lost 3 bases, and 8 bases stayed unmatched. Per the germline V gene, CDR1 is LNHDA and CDR2 is SQIVND (reference sequence). CDR3 bases: TGTGCCAGTAGTTTCCGAAGGACTAGCGACTACGAGCAGTACTTC. Translated, it gives CASSFRRTSDYEQYF.

The chain combines TRBV7-3 with TRBJ1-1; no clear D gene. Trimming left V 2 bases short and J 3 bases short, with 7 bases between. From germline, CDR1 is SGHTA and CDR2 FQGTGA. This CDR3 comprises 13 residues. The CDR3 protein is CASSLLSDTEAFF. CDR3 sequence (DNA): TGTGCCAGCAGCTTACTGTCCGACACTGAAGCTTTCTTT.

J is TRBJ1-1 and V is TRBV10-2, with a tentative D call TRBD1 (6 bases). Germline assignment: CDR1 WSHSY and CDR2 SAAADI. The CDR3 extends over 13 amino acids. V lost 7 bases and J 4 bases, leaving 13 bases between the germline ends. The CDR3 bases are TGCGCCAGCACAGGACAGCTATTCACTGAAGCTTTCTTT. Translating it yields CASTGQLFTEAFF.

The V and J genes are TRBV7-2 and TRBJ2-3; a weak D match, TRBD1 (6 bases). Trimming left V 5 bases short and J 4 bases short, with 13 bases between. The CDR3 has 14 amino acids. Germline lookup yields CDR1 SGHTA and CDR2 FQGNSA. The chain's CDR3 is CASSPHKGADTQYF. The CDR3 DNA is TGTGCCAGCAGCCCTCATAAGGGGGCAGATACGCAGTATTTT.

V and J are TRBV28 and TRBJ1-2, with 10 positions matching TRBD1. The CDR3 consists of 16 residues. The junction had 15 bases not matched to a gene; V was cut back by 6 bases and J by 8 bases. Germline V gene data show CDR1 as MDHEN and CDR2 as SYDVKM. The CDR3 bases are TGTGCCAGCAGCCTGTCCCCGGGACAGGGGATTAAGGGCTACACCTTC. It is translated as CASSLSPGQGIKGYTF.

The chain has TRBV27 and TRBJ2-2; D call uncertain. Germline V gene data show CDR1 as MNHEY and CDR2 as SMNVEV (reference sequence). The CDR3 contains 11 residues. V lost 6 bases and J lost 7, with 6 bases in between. The CDR3 protein is CASSRSGELFF. DNA of the CDR3: TGTGCCAGCAGCCGGAGCGGGGAGCTGTTTTTT.

The chain carries TRBV14 and TRBJ1-2; the D gene is possibly TRBD1 (5 bases). The CDR3 loop spans 15 amino acids. Trimming stripped 4 bases from V and 4 bases from J, with 16 bases between. Germline V gene lookup returns CDR1 SGHDN and CDR2 FVKESK. The CDR3 reads CASSPDVGVPYGYTF. The CDR3 DNA reads TGTGCCAGCAGCCCGGACGTGGGGGTCCCCTATGGCTACACCTTC.

J is TRBJ2-5 and V is TRBV28; 8 bases are shared with TRBD2. The CDR3 is made up of 16 amino acids. Losses at the gene ends were 2 bases for V and 6 bases for J; bases not matched to a gene: 11. From germline, CDR1 is MDHEN and CDR2 SYDVKM. CDR3 protein: CASSLQGAGAGKTQYF. CDR3 nucleotides: TGTGCCAGCAGTTTACAGGGAGCGGGAGCGGGAAAGACCCAGTACTTC.

This sequence joins TRBV5-1 and TRBJ2-2; the D gene is possibly TRBD1 (6 bases). There are 14 residues in the CDR3. V was pared by 5 bases and J by 5 bases, with 13 bases between. The germline gives CDR1 SGHRS, CDR2 YFSETQ. CDR3: CASRATQGTGELFF. As DNA, the CDR3 is TGCGCCAGCAGAGCGACGCAGGGGACCGGGGAGCTGTTTTTT.

V and J are TRBV5-4 and TRBJ2-1; TRBD1 is a possible D gene (6 bases). There are 13 residues in the CDR3. In germline, CDR1 is SGHNT, CDR2 YYREEE (reference sequence). Trimming removed 4 bases at V and 9 bases at J, with 14 bases between. CDR3 nucleotide sequence: TGTGCCAGCAGCGCACAGGGACCGATTGAGCAGTTCTTC. It codes for CASSAQGPIEQFF.

CDR3 sequence: CASSRQMGGGTEAFF. DNA of the CDR3: TGTGCCAGCAGCCGCCAGATGGGGGGGGGCACTGAAGCTTTCTTT. This chain links TRBV28 with TRBJ1-1; the D gene is possibly TRBD1 (5 bases). The CDR3 is 15 residues long. The V and J ends lost 6 bases and 4 bases respectively, with 18 bases between them. Germline assignment: CDR1 MDHEN and CDR2 SYDVKM.

The sample holds one count of this clone. The chain links TRBV28 to TRBJ2-7, with TRBD2 identical over 9 bases. The CDR3 is 16 residues long. The V gene's germline CDR1 is MDHEN and CDR2 SYDVKM. V dropped 10 bases and J dropped 6; count of bases not matched to a gene: 19. The chain's CDR3 is CATKARSAGGFGEQYF. The CDR3 bases are TGTGCCACTAAGGCCCGTAGTGCGGGAGGGTTTGGCGAGCAGTACTTC.

The rearrangement links TRBV4-3 to TRBJ2-5; possibly TRBD1 for D (5 bases). There are 13 residues in the CDR3. V was clipped by 0 bases and J by 5 bases, with 7 bases between them. Germline CDR1 reads LGHNA; CDR2 reads YSLEER. The CDR3 loop reads CASSQETAETQYF. Written as DNA, the CDR3 is TGCGCCAGCAGCCAAGAGACAGCGGAGACCCAGTACTTC.

The chain links TRBV9 to TRBJ1-6, with D perhaps TRBD1 (5 bases). V lost 0 bases and J lost 9, with 13 bases in between. This CDR3 region has 15 residues. The V gene's germline CDR1 is SGDLS and CDR2 YYNGEE. CDR3 sequence: CASSVEEGPGSPLHF. CDR3 coding DNA: TGTGCCAGCAGCGTAGAAGAGGGACCCGGTTCACCCCTCCACTTT.

V and J are TRBV4-1 and TRBJ2-2; tentative D call: TRBD2 (8 bases). The CDR3 consists of 16 residues. The germline gives CDR1 MGHRA, CDR2 YSYEKL. V lost 4 bases and J 0 bases, leaving 12 bases between the germline ends. The CDR3 spells CASSLGRGPNTGELFF. Written as DNA, the CDR3 is TGCGCCAGCAGCCTCGGGAGGGGGCCGAACACCGGGGAGCTGTTTTTT.

The chain has TRBV19 and TRBJ2-3; 16 bases align to TRBD2. Germline V CDR1 and CDR2: LNHDA, SQIVND (reference sequence). With V trimmed by 1 base and J by 8 bases, 6 bases remained unmatched. The CDR3 runs 17 residues. The CDR3, as DNA: TGTGCCAGTAGTATAGCGGGGACTAGCGGGAGGGTCGGTACGCAGTATTTT. This encodes CASSIAGTSGRVGTQYF.

This chain connects TRBV25-1 to TRBJ1-2; D call uncertain. The V end lost 6 bases, the J end lost 4 bases, and 6 bases lay between the germline ends. The CDR3 is made up of 11 amino acids. CDR1 and CDR2 (germline): MGHDK, SYGVNS. Written as DNA, the CDR3 is TGTGCCAGCAGCGAGACCTATGGCTACACCTTC. The encoded protein is CASSETYGYTF.

The J gene is TRBJ1-2, the V gene TRBV18; weak D call: TRBD1 (5 bases). This CDR3 contains 13 residues. The V gene's germline CDR1 is KGHSH and CDR2 LQKENI. V lost 3 bases and J 4 bases, leaving 9 bases between the germline ends. The CDR3 nucleotides read TGTGCCAGCTCACCGGACACAGTCTATGGCTACACCTTC. Amino acids: CASSPDTVYGYTF. The complete variable domain, with remaining parts taken from reference TRBV18 and TRBJ1-2, reads NAGVMQNPRHLVRRRGQEARLRCSPMKGHSHVYWYRQLPEEGLKFMVYLQKENIIDESGMPKERFSAEFPKEGPSILRIQQVVRGDSAAYFCASSPDTVYGYTFGSGTRLTVV.